The clone carrying this TCR beta chain is a singleton in its sample. The sample belongs to a study of blood T cell repertoires in COVID-19. The data were produced by immunoSEQ multiplex PCR, yet TCRdb's version contains in-frame clones alone and is incomplete. The sample carries about 150,000 clones, approximately 83% recorded once. The CDR3 spans 17 residues. Trimming stripped 1 base from V and 0 bases from J, with 15 bases between. CDR1 is MGHRA and CDR2 is YSYEKL in the germline V gene. The rearrangement links TRBV4-1 to TRBJ1-1; D is ambiguous. The TCR originated in a man in his 70s with active or convalescent COVID-19. The material sequenced was peripheral blood. The CDR3 loop reads CASSQGEGPRLNTEAFF. DNA for the CDR3: TGCGCCAGCAGCCAAGGGGAGGGCCCCCGGTTGAACACTGAAGCTTTCTTT.